These 30 T cell receptor beta chains were all obtained from the same sample, sequenced in a study of blood T cell repertoires in COVID-19. Here immunoSEQ multiplex PCR was the method, and the copy in TCRdb shows in-frame clones only, minus some. The repertoire has around 270,000 clones, over 75% of them found once; the top ten carry 2% to 3%. The sample was peripheral blood. These receptors originate from a woman in her forties or fifties with acute or convalescent COVID-19.

The V call is TRBV5-4, the J call TRBJ1-2; D uncertain. V was trimmed by 4 bases and J by 5 bases, leaving 12 bases between them. Per germline, CDR1 SGHNT and CDR2 YYREEE (reference sequence). This CDR3 is built from 13 residues. As DNA, the CDR3 is TGTGCCAGCAGCCCTTCGACGGGTTATGGCTACACCTTC. This encodes CASSPSTGYGYTF.

Details on this clone: This sample also contains other DNA sequences that code for the same CDR3. This chain links TRBV5-1 with TRBJ2-7; 10 bases agree with TRBD2. Germline V gene sequence: CDR1 SGHRS, CDR2 YFSETQ. The CDR3 has 15 amino acids. V dropped 4 bases and J dropped 1; count of bases not matched to a gene: 5. The CDR3 is CASSPLAGGSYEQYF. The CDR3 DNA reads TGCGCCAGCAGCCCCTTAGCGGGAGGATCCTACGAGCAGTACTTC. Filled out from reference TRBV5-1 and TRBJ2-7, the complete variable domain reads KAGVTQTPRYLIKTRGQQVTLSCSPISGHRSVSWYQQTPGQGLQFLFEYFSETQRNKGNFPGRFSGRQFSNSRSEMNVSTLELGDSALYLCASSPLAGGSYEQYFGPGTRLTVT.

CDR3 loop: CASSLALNTGELFF. For the CDR3, the DNA is TGTGCCAGCAGCTTAGCGTTGAACACCGGGGAGCTGTTTTTT. The gene calls are TRBV11-2 and TRBJ2-2; D call uncertain. The CDR3 length is 14 residues. Germline V CDR1 and CDR2: SGHAT, FQNNGV. Trimming took 1 base from V and 1 from J, leaving 4 bases between them.

This clone was counted a single time. V usage is TRBV7-9 and J usage is TRBJ2-2; TRBD1 agrees at 11 bases. Trimming took 11 bases from V and 5 from J; bases not matched to a gene: 13. Germline loops: CDR1 SEHNR, CDR2 FQNEAQ (reference sequence). The CDR3 is 16 residues long. This CDR3 is CASGQGAPGGTGELFF. In DNA form, the CDR3 reads TGTGCCTCCGGACAGGGGGCCCCGGGGGGGACCGGGGAGCTGTTTTTT.

The gene calls are TRBV5-4 and TRBJ2-5; D is unclear. The germline V gene encodes CDR1 SGHNT and CDR2 YYREEE (reference sequence). Trimming removed 3 bases at V and 2 bases at J, with 11 bases between. CDR3 length: 14 residues. CDR3: CASSSRNSQETQYF. CDR3 nucleotides: TGTGCCAGCAGCTCCCGAAACTCTCAAGAGACCCAGTACTTC.

The chain is built from TRBV11-3 and TRBJ2-5, with 10 bases lining up with TRBD2. Germline trimming cut 6 bases from V and 5 bases from J; bases unmatched to any gene: 3. The CDR3 loop spans 13 amino acids. Germline lookup yields CDR1 SGHNT and CDR2 YENEEA. The CDR3: CASRPAGGETQYF. DNA of the CDR3: TGTGCCAGCAGACCAGCGGGAGGGGAGACCCAGTACTTC.

The chain is built from TRBV2 and TRBJ1-3, with D possibly matching TRBD1 (6 bases). The V end was cut by 5 bases, the J end by 4 bases, with 15 bases between. This CDR3 is built from 15 residues. Germline CDR1 is SNHLY and CDR2 is FYNNEI. This chain's CDR3 is CASSSQGASGNTIYF. CDR3 nucleotides: TGTGCCAGCAGTTCACAGGGAGCTTCGGGAAACACCATATATTTT. Drawing the rest from reference TRBV2 and TRBJ1-3, the complete variable domain is EPEVTQTPSHQVTQMGQEVILRCVPISNHLYFYWYRQILGQKVEFLVSFYNNEISEKSEIFDDQFSVERPDGSNFTLKIRSTKLEDSAMYFCASSSQGASGNTIYFGEGSWLTVV.

This chain links TRBV18 with TRBJ1-2; no reliable D call. The length of the CDR3 is 13 residues. With 2 bases removed from V and 6 bases from J, the gap between germline ends came to 10 bases. Germline V gene sequence: CDR1 KGHSH, CDR2 LQKENI. This CDR3 is CASSPVPQDGYTF. CDR3 DNA sequence: TGTGCCAGCTCACCAGTTCCCCAGGATGGCTACACCTTC.

CDR3 residues: CASSLGRRRNEKLFF. The CDR3 coding sequence is TGTGCCAGCAGCTTAGGTCGGCGGCGAAATGAAAAACTGTTTTTT. This chain uses TRBV7-9 with TRBJ1-4; D is uncertain. Trimming took 1 base from V and 5 from J, leaving 11 bases between them. This CDR3 is built from 15 residues. The germline V gene encodes CDR1 SEHNR and CDR2 FQNEAQ (reference sequence). The full variable domain, completed using reference TRBV7-9 and TRBJ1-4, is DTGVSQNPRHKITKRGQNVTFRCDPISEHNRLYWYRQTLGQGPEFLTYFQNEAQLEKSRLLSDRFSAERPKGSFSTLEIQRTEQGDSAMYLCASSLGRRRNEKLFFGSGTQLSVL.

The DNA of the CDR3 is TGTGCCAGCAGTTTACTTGGACAGAACTATGGCTACACCTTC. This sequence encodes CASSLLGQNYGYTF. The rearrangement joins TRBV28 to TRBJ1-2, with D maybe TRBD1 (6 bases). Trimming pared 2 bases from V and 2 bases from J, leaving 9 bases between. The CDR3 consists of 14 residues. Germline V gene data show CDR1 as MDHEN and CDR2 as SYDVKM.

The V call is TRBV19, the J call TRBJ1-1, with TRBD1 matching 7 bases. The CDR3 covers 15 residues. The J segment lost 0 bases and the V segment lost 6 bases, leaving 7 bases of the junction unmatched. CDR1 and CDR2 from the germline V gene are LNHDA and SQIVND (reference sequence). The CDR3 DNA is TGTGCCAGTAGCGGTCAAGGGGGCATGAACACTGAAGCTTTCTTT. Residues: CASSGQGGMNTEAFF.

The table lists this clone with a count of one. DNA for the CDR3: TGTGCCAGCAGCGTAAGGACAGGGTTAGGTCAGCCCCAGCATTTT. Its protein product is CASSVRTGLGQPQHF. V is TRBV7-2 and J is TRBJ1-5, with 8 bases lining up with TRBD1. The CDR3 has 15 residues. V dropped 5 bases and J dropped 6; count of bases not matched to a gene: 9. From germline, CDR1 is SGHTA and CDR2 FQGNSA.

The sample holds a few counts of this clone. V usage is TRBV11-2 and J usage is TRBJ2-3; weak D call: TRBD2 (7 bases). This CDR3 spans 17 amino acids. CDR1 and CDR2 from the germline V gene are SGHAT and FQNNGV. Trimming pared 4 bases from V and 2 bases from J, leaving 19 bases between. CDR3 DNA: TGTGCCAGCAGCTCCCGCGGGGCGGGGGCGAACACAGATACGCAGTATTTT. Residues: CASSSRGAGANTDTQYF.

The CDR3 reads CAISDFDSTDTQYF. The CDR3 bases are TGTGCCATCAGTGACTTCGACTCCACAGATACGCAGTATTTT. This chain connects TRBV10-3 to TRBJ2-3; D unresolved. The V end was cut by 3 bases, the J end by 2 bases, with 9 bases between. Germline CDR1 is ENHRY and CDR2 is SYGVKD. This CDR3 is 14 amino acids long.

V usage is TRBV29-1 and J usage is TRBJ1-2; D unclear. V shed 4 bases and J shed 5 bases, with 8 bases lying between them. Per the germline V gene, CDR1 is SQVTM and CDR2 is ANQGSEA. CDR3 length: 11 amino acids. This chain's CDR3 is CSVALGYGYTF. The CDR3 nucleotides are TGCAGCGTTGCTCTCGGTTATGGCTACACCTTC.

The V and J genes are TRBV5-4 and TRBJ1-6; possible D gene TRBD1, 6 bases. The germline V and J ends were trimmed by 1 base and 10 bases, with 12 bases remaining between them. The CDR3 length is 14 residues. Germline CDR1 SGHNT, CDR2 YYREEE (reference sequence). The CDR3 protein is CASSLPGESSPLHF. In DNA form, the CDR3 reads TGTGCCAGCAGCTTGCCAGGGGAGAGCTCACCCCTCCACTTT.

The chain joins TRBV7-9 to TRBJ2-7, with D perhaps matching TRBD2 (5 bases). Per the germline V gene, CDR1 is SEHNR and CDR2 is FQNEAQ (reference sequence). Trimming shortened V by 7 bases and J by 6 bases, and 22 bases separated the two germline ends. CDR3 size: 15 residues. The CDR3 region has the DNA TGTGCCAGCACCTCACCCGCGGGCCGGGGAAGCGAGCAGTACTTC. Amino acids: CASTSPAGRGSEQYF.

The rearrangement joins TRBV30 to TRBJ1-5; the match to TRBD1 covers 7 bases. Unmatched junction bases numbered 2, after V lost 1 base and J lost 2 bases. CDR3 length equals 14 residues. Per the germline V gene, CDR1 is GTSNPN and CDR2 is SVGIG (reference sequence). The CDR3 nucleotides are TGTGCCTGGAGTGACACAGGGGGCAATCAGCCCCAGCATTTT. Translation gives CAWSDTGGNQPQHF.

The chain combines TRBV12-5 with TRBJ2-1, with D unresolved. CDR1 and CDR2 (germline): LGHNT, FRNRAP. Trimming took off 3 bases at V and 5 bases at J, with 5 bases between the two ends. This CDR3 contains 12 residues. CDR3: CASGFDNNEQFF. In DNA, the CDR3 is TGTGCTAGTGGTTTTGACAACAATGAGCAGTTCTTC.

This clone was recorded a few times. V is TRBV7-3 and J is TRBJ2-1, with a tentative D call TRBD1 (6 bases). The CDR3 spans 14 residues. The germline V gene encodes CDR1 SGHTA and CDR2 FQGTGA. V was pared by 2 bases and J by 5 bases, with 10 bases between. CDR3 sequence (DNA): TGTGCCAGCAGCTTAGGCCAGGGGAACAATGAGCAGTTCTTC. Its translation: CASSLGQGNNEQFF.

This chain links TRBV10-3 with TRBJ1-2; no firm D call. V lost 4 bases and J lost 5, with 5 bases in between. The CDR3 totals 11 residues. In germline, CDR1 is ENHRY, CDR2 SYGVKD. The CDR3 bases are TGTGCCATCAGTGCGGAGTATGGCTACACCTTC. This codes for CAISAEYGYTF.

The chain combines TRBV2 with TRBJ1-5; D gene ambiguous. V was cut by 5 bases and J by 0 bases, with 8 bases left in between. The CDR3 has 14 residues. Germline loops: CDR1 SNHLY, CDR2 FYNNEI. The CDR3 sequence: CASSNNLSNQPQHF. The CDR3 DNA sequence: TGTGCCAGCAGTAACAACCTTAGCAATCAGCCCCAGCATTTT.

On this clone: The junction differs from germline at one of its ends, possibly a read error. V and J are TRBV6-6 and TRBJ1-2; 8 bases map to TRBD1. This CDR3 has 15 residues. Germline CDR1 and CDR2: MNHNY and SVGAGI (reference sequence). This CDR3 is CASSNSRQGRGGYTF. DNA for the CDR3: TGTGCCAGCAGTAACTCCCGACAGGGGCGGGGTGGCTACACCTTC.

This chain joins TRBV7-9 and TRBJ2-1; TRBD2 matches 10 bases. Losses at the gene ends were 7 bases for V and 7 bases for J; bases not matched to a gene: 7. Germline V CDR1 and CDR2: SEHNR, FQNEAQ (reference sequence). The CDR3 runs to 14 residues. CDR3 in DNA: TGTGCCAGCAACAAGCGGGAGGGCCTGAATGAGCAGTTCTTC. This sequence encodes CASNKREGLNEQFF.

The V gene is TRBV7-6, the J gene TRBJ2-7; D is possibly TRBD2 (5 bases). The CDR3 is 16 amino acids. V was trimmed by 5 bases and J by 3 bases, leaving 20 bases between them. From germline, CDR1 is SGHVS and CDR2 FNYEAQ. CDR3 sequence reads: CASSPELGEAIYEQYF. DNA for the CDR3: TGTGCCAGCAGCCCCGAACTAGGCGAAGCGATCTACGAGCAGTACTTC. The variable domain in full, completed from reference TRBV7-6 and TRBJ2-7, reads GAGVSQSPRYKVTKRGQDVALRCDPISGHVSLYWYRQALGQGPEFLTYFNYEAQQDKSGLPNDRFSAERPEGSISTLTIQRTEQRDSAMYRCASSPELGEAIYEQYFGPGTRLTVT.

CDR3 bases: TGTGCCAGCAGACCTGGACTAGCGGGAGAGGGCGGGGAGCTGTTTTTT. This translates into CASRPGLAGEGGELFF. The chain employs TRBV7-2 and TRBJ2-2, with 13 bases lining up with TRBD2. V dropped 6 bases and J dropped 7; count of bases not matched to a gene: 8. CDR1 is SGHTA, CDR2 FQGNSA, per germline. The length of the CDR3 is 16 residues.

The chain has TRBV28 and TRBJ1-2; 10 positions match TRBD1. Trimming at V came to 6 bases and at J to 8 bases, leaving 9 bases not matched to a gene. Germline V gives CDR1 MDHEN, CDR2 SYDVKM. This CDR3 has 14 residues. The CDR3: CASSPGTGARGYTF. The DNA of the CDR3 is TGTGCCAGCAGCCCAGGGACAGGGGCTAGGGGCTACACCTTC.

The rearrangement uses TRBV19 and TRBJ1-4; D is uncertain. Trimming took 3 bases from V and 10 from J, leaving 9 bases between them. This CDR3 comprises 12 residues. The germline V gene encodes CDR1 LNHDA and CDR2 SQIVND (reference sequence). CDR3 nucleotide sequence: TGTGCCAGTAGTATTTCCCGAGGAAAACTGTTTTTT. It specifies CASSISRGKLFF.

The V gene is TRBV30, the J gene TRBJ1-5; unclear D gene. This CDR3 is built from 13 residues. Trimming left V 1 base short and J 5 bases short, with 9 bases between. Germline assignment: CDR1 GTSNPN and CDR2 SVGIG (reference sequence). CDR3 nucleotide sequence: TGTGCCTGGAGTGATAGTTTTGATCAGCCCCAGCATTTT. Amino acids: CAWSDSFDQPQHF.

V and J are TRBV5-1 and TRBJ1-5, with 7 positions matching TRBD1. The CDR3 runs to 15 residues. Looked up from germline, CDR1 is SGHRS and CDR2 is YFSETQ. With V trimmed by 2 bases and J by 5 bases, 7 bases remained unmatched. The CDR3 region is CASSLEGASHQPQHF. The CDR3 DNA follows: TGCGCCAGCAGCTTAGAGGGGGCCAGCCATCAGCCCCAGCATTTT.